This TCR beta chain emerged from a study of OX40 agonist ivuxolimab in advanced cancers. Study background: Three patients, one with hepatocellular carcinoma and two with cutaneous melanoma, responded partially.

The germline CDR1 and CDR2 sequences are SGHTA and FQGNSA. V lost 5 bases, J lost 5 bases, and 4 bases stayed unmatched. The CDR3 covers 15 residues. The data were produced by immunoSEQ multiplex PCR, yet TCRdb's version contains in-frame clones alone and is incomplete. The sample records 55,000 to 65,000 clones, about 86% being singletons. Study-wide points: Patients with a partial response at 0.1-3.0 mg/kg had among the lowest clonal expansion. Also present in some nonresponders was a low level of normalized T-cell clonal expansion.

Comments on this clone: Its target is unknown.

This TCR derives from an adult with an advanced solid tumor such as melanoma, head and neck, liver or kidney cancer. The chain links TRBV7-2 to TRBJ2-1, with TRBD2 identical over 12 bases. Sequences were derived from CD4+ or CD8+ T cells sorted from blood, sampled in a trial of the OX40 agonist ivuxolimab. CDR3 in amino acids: CASSPGLAGNNEQFF. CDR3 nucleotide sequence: TGTGCCAGCAGCCCCGGACTAGCGGGGAACAATGAGCAGTTCTTC. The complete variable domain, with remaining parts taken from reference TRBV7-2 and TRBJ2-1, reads GAGVSQSPSNKVTEKGKDVELRCDPISGHTALYWYRQSLGQGLEFLIYFQGNSAPDKSGLPSDRFSAERTGGSVSTLTIQRTQQEDSAVYLCASSPGLAGNNEQFFGPGTRLTVL.